Sequencing of this T cell receptor beta chain was carried out in a study of cytomegalovirus exposure and HLA in healthy donors. The overall study: A later analysis reported the same platform for the 100 to 150 validation repertoires and the roughly 700 first-cohort repertoires.

Findings and limits, study-wide: In vitro checks showed that a few CMV-associated chains really do target CMV antigens.

The donors were in the roughly 130-subject validation cohort; that cohort was separate from the approximately 670-subject first cohort. With respect to this clone: Its antigen is unknown.

The germline V gene encodes CDR1 SGHRS and CDR2 YFSETQ. Trimming took 5 bases from V and 5 from J, leaving 22 bases between them. This CDR3 is 16 amino acids long. The repertoire was sequenced with immunoSEQ multiplex PCR; TCRdb's copy has only in-frame clones and lacks some. The sample contains some 71,000 clones, approximately 94% of which appear only once. Source material: PBMCs. The sequence came from a woman between 18 and 29 years old in good health and CMV-seronegative. This chain links TRBV5-1 with TRBJ2-5, with D perhaps matching TRBD2 (6 bases). In nucleotides, the CDR3 is TGCGCCAGCAGGCCTGAACCGGGACTCCCCAGGGAGACCCAGTACTTC. Translated: CASRPEPGLPRETQYF.